This T cell receptor (beta chain) was identified during a study of shared clonotypes between healthy human individuals. Naive CD8 cells lacked CD45RO, underwent positive selection for CCR7 and left out terminally differentiated effector memory CD45RA+ cells. Data came from immunoSEQ multiplex PCR; TCRdb stores just in-frame clones and leaves some out. The sample lists some 2,000,000 clones, about 95% occurring once. CDR3 length: 17 amino acids. The germline gives CDR1 ENHRY, CDR2 SYGVKD. The V and J ends lost 0 bases and 4 bases respectively, with 18 bases between them. The sample comprised naive CD8+ T cells sorted from blood. The chain has TRBV10-3 and TRBJ1-2; perhaps TRBD1 as D (6 bases). The receptor comes from a man younger than 35 in good health. The CDR3 region is CAISESGGVHPTYGYTF. The CDR3 DNA reads as TGTGCCATCAGTGAGTCGGGGGGCGTCCATCCCACCTATGGCTACACCTTC.